The 30 T cell receptor beta chains given below trace back to one sample, sequenced in a study of cytomegalovirus exposure and HLA in healthy donors. Here immunoSEQ multiplex PCR was the method, and the copy in TCRdb shows in-frame clones only, minus some. The sample contains about 400,000 clones, around 86% of which appear only once. Sequenced: PBMCs. These receptors came from a woman between 18 and 29 years old in good health and CMV-seronegative.

The chain couples TRBV7-9 to TRBJ2-2, with D uncertain. Trimming took off 1 base at V and 1 base at J, with 10 bases between the two ends. Germline V gene sequence: CDR1 SEHNR, CDR2 FQNEAQ (reference sequence). This CDR3 has 16 amino acids. CDR3 loop: CASSLDQALNTGELFF. The CDR3 DNA reads TGTGCCAGCAGCTTAGATCAGGCGCTGAACACCGGGGAGCTGTTTTTT.

This clone was seen just once. The chain employs TRBV15 and TRBJ2-3, with 7 bases lining up with TRBD2. Germline CDR1 LNHNV, CDR2 YYDKDF (reference sequence). The V gene end was trimmed by 1 base and the J gene end by 0 bases; junction bases not matched to a gene: 4. CDR3 size: 16 residues. Here the CDR3 reads CATSRGTRPSTDTQYF. DNA of the CDR3: TGTGCCACCAGCAGAGGGACTAGACCGAGCACAGATACGCAGTATTTT.

There are a few counts of this clone. J is TRBJ1-1 and V is TRBV30; 7 bases are shared with TRBD1. CDR1 and CDR2 from the germline V gene are GTSNPN and SVGIG (reference sequence). The CDR3 contains 13 residues. V trimming: 0 bases; J trimming: 9 bases; junction bases outside the gene matches: 7. CDR3 in DNA: TGTGCCTGGAGTGTGACAGGGAGCTGGAAAGCTTTCTTT. As protein: CAWSVTGSWKAFF.

The V call is TRBV4-1, the J call TRBJ2-7, with D perhaps matching TRBD1 (5 bases). CDR3 length: 16 residues. Germline V gives CDR1 MGHRA, CDR2 YSYEKL. V dropped 4 bases and J dropped 6 bases, with 22 bases sitting between them. The CDR3 sequence: CASSPQVQLPRAEQYF. The CDR3 bases are TGCGCCAGCAGCCCACAAGTTCAACTCCCCAGGGCCGAGCAGTACTTC.

The rearrangement joins TRBV5-4 to TRBJ2-1; D is unresolved. The length of the CDR3 is 11 residues. CDR1 and CDR2 (germline): SGHNT, YYREEE (reference sequence). The germline V and J ends were trimmed by 2 bases and 8 bases, with 5 bases remaining between them. CDR3 bases: TGTGCCAGCAGCTTTTATGATGAGCAGTTCTTC. It specifies CASSFYDEQFF.

The V call is TRBV13, the J call TRBJ2-3; 7 nucleotides agree with TRBD2. The germline gives CDR1 PRHDT, CDR2 FYEKMQ (reference sequence). With 0 bases clipped from V and 0 bases from J, the junction kept 6 bases outside the gene matches. This CDR3 has 17 amino acids. This CDR3 reads CASSLGSSGYSTDTQYF. The CDR3 nucleotides read TGTGCCAGCAGCTTAGGTTCTAGCGGATACAGCACAGATACGCAGTATTTT.

This rearrangement joins TRBV6-5 to TRBJ2-7; D perhaps matches TRBD2 (5 bases). The CDR3 runs to 13 residues. Trimming removed 10 bases at V and 2 bases at J, with 15 bases between. Germline V lookup: CDR1 MNHEY, CDR2 SVGAGI. CDR3 loop: CATRGGVTYEQYF. In DNA, the CDR3 is TGTGCCACCAGAGGAGGAGTAACCTACGAGCAGTACTTC.

CDR3 sequence (DNA): TGTGCCAGCAGCTCCGGGACTAGCGGCCAAGAGACCCAGTACTTC. Residues: CASSSGTSGQETQYF. V and J are TRBV7-9 and TRBJ2-5, with TRBD2 matching over 11 bases. Per germline, CDR1 SEHNR and CDR2 FQNEAQ (reference sequence). The CDR3 length is 15 residues. Losses at the gene ends were 4 bases for V and 1 base for J; bases not matched to a gene: 2.

V and J are TRBV5-1 and TRBJ2-1; 9 bases align to TRBD1. The CDR3 totals 16 residues. Germline V gene data show CDR1 as SGHRS and CDR2 as YFSETQ. J gave up 5 bases and V 4 bases, and 10 bases lay outside the gene matches. CDR3: CASSPNWDRVNNEQFF. The CDR3 nucleotides read TGCGCCAGCAGCCCTAACTGGGACAGGGTCAACAATGAGCAGTTCTTC.

The genes are TRBV6-5 and TRBJ2-3, with 7 bases that match TRBD2. This CDR3 region has 14 residues. Per the germline V gene, CDR1 is MNHEY and CDR2 is SVGAGI. After removal of 5 bases from V and 6 bases from J, the junction contained 8 bases not matched to a gene. CDR3: CASSHQMTSDTQYF. The CDR3 nucleotides read TGTGCCAGCAGTCACCAAATGACTAGCGATACGCAGTATTTT.

The chain is built from TRBV4-1 and TRBJ1-4, with D unresolved. The germline V gene has CDR1 MGHRA and CDR2 YSYEKL. Trimming took off 0 bases at V and 4 bases at J, with 6 bases between the two ends. The CDR3 consists of 14 residues. This CDR3 is CASSQDASNEKLFF. The DNA for the CDR3 is TGCGCCAGCAGCCAAGATGCTAGTAATGAAAAACTGTTTTTT.

The V call is TRBV10-2, the J call TRBJ2-1; 10 nucleotides align to TRBD1. This CDR3 is built from 14 residues. Trimming at V came to 3 bases and at J to 6 bases, leaving 2 bases not matched to a gene. The V gene's germline CDR1 is WSHSY and CDR2 SAAADI. Here the CDR3 reads CASSDGTGVNEQFF. DNA for the CDR3: TGCGCCAGCAGTGATGGGACAGGGGTCAATGAGCAGTTCTTC.

The chain links TRBV28 to TRBJ2-7; possible D gene TRBD2, 5 bases. V lost 8 bases to trimming and J lost 5 bases, with 16 bases between them. Germline V gene sequence: CDR1 MDHEN, CDR2 SYDVKM. CDR3 size: 13 residues. In DNA, the CDR3 is TGTGCCAGCGGGGAGCCCCCTCTAAACGAGCAGTACTTC. As protein: CASGEPPLNEQYF.

The chain has TRBV18 and TRBJ1-2; unclear D gene. This CDR3 is built from 15 residues. The germline CDR1 and CDR2 sequences are KGHSH and LQKENI. V gave up 3 bases and J gave up 6 bases, with 17 bases separating them. This CDR3 reads CASSPSTAGSNGYTF. In DNA, the CDR3 is TGTGCCAGCTCACCGTCAACGGCGGGGTCGAATGGCTACACCTTC.

V and J are TRBV28 and TRBJ2-7; D may be TRBD2 (6 bases). Per the germline V gene, CDR1 is MDHEN and CDR2 is SYDVKM. V dropped 2 bases and J dropped 2 bases, with 16 bases sitting between them. The CDR3 is 16 residues long. The CDR3 is CASSLGGATLTYEQYF. In nucleotides, the CDR3 is TGTGCCAGCAGTTTAGGAGGGGCCACACTCACCTACGAGCAGTACTTC.

Note on this clone: One end of the junction is discordant with germline, which a read error may explain. This chain links TRBV25-1 with TRBJ2-1; D is unclear. CDR1 MGHDK and CDR2 SYGVNS come from the germline V gene. There are 11 residues in the CDR3. The CDR3 region has the DNA TGTGCCAGCAGTCTGTACACTGAGCAGTTCTTC. It specifies CASSLYTEQFF.

The V and J genes are TRBV18 and TRBJ2-3; D may be TRBD1 (5 bases). Per germline, CDR1 KGHSH and CDR2 LQKENI. V lost 3 bases, J lost 4 bases, and 11 bases lay in between. The CDR3 length is 14 residues. CDR3 sequence (DNA): TGTGCCAGCTCACCGGGCAGGGTGTCAGATACGCAGTATTTT. As protein: CASSPGRVSDTQYF.

The V gene is TRBV10-3, the J gene TRBJ2-1; 8 bases match TRBD2. There are 14 residues in the CDR3. Germline V gene sequence: CDR1 ENHRY, CDR2 SYGVKD. The trim removed 9 bases at V and 8 bases at J, leaving 12 bases unmatched. The CDR3 nucleotides read TGTGCCATAGCCCCGGGAGGGCCGGGGGATGAGCAGTTCTTC. Translated: CAIAPGGPGDEQFF.

The CDR3 spells CASSSLAGGIETQYF. CDR3 in DNA: TGTGCCAGCAGTTCCCTGGCAGGGGGCATAGAGACCCAGTACTTC. The chain combines TRBV28 with TRBJ2-5; TRBD1 matches at 8 bases. Germline CDR1 MDHEN, CDR2 SYDVKM. V shed 4 bases, J shed 4 bases, and the junction held 8 bases outside the gene matches. The CDR3 spans 15 residues.

The chain combines TRBV5-1 with TRBJ2-3; D possibly corresponds to TRBD2 (6 bases). CDR3 length: 14 amino acids. The germline gives CDR1 SGHRS, CDR2 YFSETQ. The V end lost 2 bases, the J end lost 1 base, and 8 bases lay between the germline ends. Here the CDR3 reads CASSFAGRTDTQYF. The CDR3 DNA is TGCGCCAGCAGCTTCGCGGGGCGCACAGATACGCAGTATTTT.

The chain couples TRBV6-5 to TRBJ1-3; D perhaps matches TRBD1 (5 bases). The CDR3 consists of 15 residues. V was clipped by 2 bases and J by 0 bases, with 8 bases between them. Germline V gene data show CDR1 as MNHEY and CDR2 as SVGAGI. CDR3 sequence (DNA): TGTGCCAGCAGTTACGGGGCAAACTCTGGAAACACCATATATTTT. This sequence encodes CASSYGANSGNTIYF.

The sample holds one count of this clone. The rearrangement joins TRBV6-1 to TRBJ2-7; D perhaps matches TRBD2 (5 bases). Trimming cost V 8 bases and J 3 bases, with 17 bases left between them. Germline lookup yields CDR1 MNHNS and CDR2 SASEGT. The CDR3 spans 14 residues. The CDR3 nucleotides read TGTGCCAGCCGGACGGGGATAGCCGGCTACGAGCAGTACTTC. Translation: CASRTGIAGYEQYF.

This rearrangement joins TRBV30 to TRBJ1-2, with TRBD1 as a possible D gene (5 bases). This CDR3 is 13 amino acids long. V dropped 5 bases and J dropped 3 bases, with 13 bases sitting between them. The germline V gene has CDR1 GTSNPN and CDR2 SVGIG (reference sequence). For the CDR3, the DNA is TGTGCCTGGGCAGAAGACAGCCACTATGGCTACACCTTC. Translation gives CAWAEDSHYGYTF.

The chain has TRBV30 and TRBJ1-2; TRBD1 matches 9 bases. Germline CDR1 GTSNPN, CDR2 SVGIG (reference sequence). This CDR3 spans 15 amino acids. The V segment lost 1 base and the J segment 4 bases; nucleotides outside the gene matches: 7. CDR3 region: CAWSGDREIGYGYTF. CDR3 sequence (DNA): TGTGCCTGGAGTGGGGACAGGGAGATTGGCTATGGCTACACCTTC.

The rearrangement links TRBV5-1 to TRBJ1-5; 8 bases match TRBD1. The J segment lost 9 bases and the V segment lost 4 bases, leaving 15 bases of the junction unmatched. The CDR3 totals 16 residues. Germline assignment: CDR1 SGHRS and CDR2 YFSETQ. CDR3 DNA sequence: TGCGCCAGCAGCCTCATGGGACAGGCCGAGCGCCGGCCCCAGCATTTT. Protein: CASSLMGQAERRPQHF.

The rearrangement links TRBV5-1 to TRBJ1-1, with D maybe TRBD1 (6 bases). In germline, CDR1 is SGHRS, CDR2 YFSETQ. V lost 4 bases and J 4 bases, leaving 11 bases between the germline ends. The CDR3 spans 13 residues. The CDR3 sequence is CASSTSRGTEAFF. CDR3 nucleotide sequence: TGCGCCAGCAGCACCTCCAGGGGCACTGAAGCTTTCTTT.

The chain uses TRBV27 and TRBJ1-4; 10 bases agree with TRBD1. V gave up 5 bases and J gave up 1 base; unmatched junction bases: 4. The CDR3 totals 16 residues. The germline CDR1 and CDR2 sequences are MNHEY and SMNVEV (reference sequence). CDR3 protein: CASSAGTGVTNEKLFF. The CDR3, as DNA: TGTGCCAGCAGTGCGGGGACAGGGGTAACTAATGAAAAACTGTTTTTT.

This chain uses TRBV5-1 with TRBJ2-7, with 9 bases aligning to TRBD1. The CDR3 sequence is 16 residues long. The germline gives CDR1 SGHRS, CDR2 YFSETQ. V dropped 4 bases and J dropped 2; count of bases not matched to a gene: 10. Here the CDR3 DNA reads TGCGCCAGCAGCCCTTCCCCGGGACAGGGTACCTACGAGCAGTACTTC. This gives the protein CASSPSPGQGTYEQYF. Based on the CDR3 plus reference TRBV5-1 and TRBJ2-7, the full variable domain is KAGVTQTPRYLIKTRGQQVTLSCSPISGHRSVSWYQQTPGQGLQFLFEYFSETQRNKGNFPGRFSGRQFSNSRSEMNVSTLELGDSALYLCASSPSPGQGTYEQYFGPGTRLTVT.

The J gene is TRBJ2-7, the V gene TRBV27; D is possibly TRBD1 (5 bases). The germline V gene has CDR1 MNHEY and CDR2 SMNVEV (reference sequence). The CDR3 sequence is 16 residues long. Trimming stripped 6 bases from V and 1 base from J, with 19 bases between. This chain's CDR3 is CASSSSYWGRSYEQYF. The CDR3 DNA follows: TGTGCCAGCAGCTCGAGCTATTGGGGCAGATCCTACGAGCAGTACTTC.

The gene calls are TRBV2 and TRBJ1-3; no definite D call. Germline loops: CDR1 SNHLY, CDR2 FYNNEI. V was cut by 6 bases and J by 0 bases, with 12 bases left in between. The CDR3 totals 15 residues. Here the CDR3 DNA reads TGTGCCAGCAGCCGCAGGTTGGTCTCTGGAAACACCATATATTTT. It codes for CASSRRLVSGNTIYF.